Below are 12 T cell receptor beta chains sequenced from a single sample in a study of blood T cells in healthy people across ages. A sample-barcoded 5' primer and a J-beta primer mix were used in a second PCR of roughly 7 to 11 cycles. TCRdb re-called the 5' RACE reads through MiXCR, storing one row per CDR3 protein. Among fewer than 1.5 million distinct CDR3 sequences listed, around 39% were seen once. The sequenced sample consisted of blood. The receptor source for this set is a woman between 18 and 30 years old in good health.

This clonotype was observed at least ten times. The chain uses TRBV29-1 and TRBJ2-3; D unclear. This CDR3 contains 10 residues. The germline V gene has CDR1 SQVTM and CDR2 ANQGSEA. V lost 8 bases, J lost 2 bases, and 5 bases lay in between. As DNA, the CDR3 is TGCAGCCTTTCCACAGATACGCAGTATTTT. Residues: CSLSTDTQYF.

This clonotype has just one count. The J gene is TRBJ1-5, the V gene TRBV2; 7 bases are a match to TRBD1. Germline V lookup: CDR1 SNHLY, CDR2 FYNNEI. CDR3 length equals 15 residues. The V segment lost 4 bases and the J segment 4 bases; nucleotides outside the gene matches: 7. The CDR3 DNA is TGTGCCAGCAGTGGGGGCAGGGGGGATAATCAGCCCCAGCATTTT. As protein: CASSGGRGDNQPQHF.

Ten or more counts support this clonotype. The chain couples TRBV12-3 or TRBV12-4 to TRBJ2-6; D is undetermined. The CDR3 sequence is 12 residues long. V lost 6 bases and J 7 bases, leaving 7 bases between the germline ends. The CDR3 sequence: CASRDKANVLTF. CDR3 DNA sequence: TGTGCCAGCAGGGATAAAGCCAACGTCCTGACTTTC.

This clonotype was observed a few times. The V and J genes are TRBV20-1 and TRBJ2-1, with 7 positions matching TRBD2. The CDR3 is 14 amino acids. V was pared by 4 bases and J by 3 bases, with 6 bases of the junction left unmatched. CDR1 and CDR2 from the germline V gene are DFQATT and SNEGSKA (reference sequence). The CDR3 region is CSANSGYRYNEQFF. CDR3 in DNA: TGCAGTGCTAATAGCGGGTACCGCTACAATGAGCAGTTCTTC.

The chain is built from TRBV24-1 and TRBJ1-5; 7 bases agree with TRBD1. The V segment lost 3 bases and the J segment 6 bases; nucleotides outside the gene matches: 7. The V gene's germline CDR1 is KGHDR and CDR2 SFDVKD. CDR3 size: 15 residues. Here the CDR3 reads CATSDQRQGAQPQHF. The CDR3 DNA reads TGTGCCACCAGTGATCAGAGACAGGGAGCTCAGCCCCAGCATTTT.

CDR3 in DNA: TGTGCCAGCAGCTTACCGACAGTCTATCTAGAAAATACGCAGTATTTT. Protein product: CASSLPTVYLENTQYF. The rearrangement uses TRBV11-2 and TRBJ2-3; D is perhaps TRBD1 (5 bases). CDR3 length: 16 amino acids. Trimming pared 2 bases from V and 7 bases from J, leaving 19 bases between. Germline values: CDR1 SGHAT, CDR2 FQNNGV.

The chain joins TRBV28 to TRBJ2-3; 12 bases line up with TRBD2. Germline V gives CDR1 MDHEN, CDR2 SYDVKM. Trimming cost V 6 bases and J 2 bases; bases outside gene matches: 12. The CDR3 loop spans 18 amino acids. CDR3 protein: CASRETSGGLYTTDTQYF. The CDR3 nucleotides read TGTGCCAGCAGAGAGACTAGCGGGGGACTGTATACCACAGATACGCAGTATTTT.

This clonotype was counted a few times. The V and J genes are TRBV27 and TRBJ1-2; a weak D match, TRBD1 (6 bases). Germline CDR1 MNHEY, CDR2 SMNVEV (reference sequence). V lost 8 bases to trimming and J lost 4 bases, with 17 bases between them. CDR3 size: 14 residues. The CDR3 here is CASGRGLIGYGYTF. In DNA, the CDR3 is TGTGCCAGCGGTCGGGGGCTAATCGGCTATGGCTACACCTTC.

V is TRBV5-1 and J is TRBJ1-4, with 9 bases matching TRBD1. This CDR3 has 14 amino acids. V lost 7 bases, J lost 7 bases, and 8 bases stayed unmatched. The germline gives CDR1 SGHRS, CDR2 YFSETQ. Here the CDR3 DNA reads TGCGCCAGCTCCGAAACAGGGGGCGGTGAAAAACTGTTTTTT. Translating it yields CASSETGGGEKLFF. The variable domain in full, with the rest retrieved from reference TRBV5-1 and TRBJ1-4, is KAGVTQTPRYLIKTRGQQVTLSCSPISGHRSVSWYQQTPGQGLQFLFEYFSETQRNKGNFPGRFSGRQFSNSRSEMNVSTLELGDSALYLCASSETGGGEKLFFGSGTQLSVL.

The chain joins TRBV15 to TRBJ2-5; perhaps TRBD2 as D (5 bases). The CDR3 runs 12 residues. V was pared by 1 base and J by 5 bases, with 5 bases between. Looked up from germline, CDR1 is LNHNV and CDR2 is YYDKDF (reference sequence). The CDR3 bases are TGTGCCACCAGCAGAGTAGCGGAGACCCAGTACTTC. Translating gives CATSRVAETQYF.

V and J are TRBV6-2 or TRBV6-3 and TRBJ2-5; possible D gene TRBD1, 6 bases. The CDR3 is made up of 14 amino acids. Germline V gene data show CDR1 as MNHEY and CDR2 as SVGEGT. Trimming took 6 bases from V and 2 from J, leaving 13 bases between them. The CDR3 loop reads CASRAGQMQETQYF. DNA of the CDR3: TGTGCCAGCAGGGCCGGACAGATGCAAGAGACCCAGTACTTC.

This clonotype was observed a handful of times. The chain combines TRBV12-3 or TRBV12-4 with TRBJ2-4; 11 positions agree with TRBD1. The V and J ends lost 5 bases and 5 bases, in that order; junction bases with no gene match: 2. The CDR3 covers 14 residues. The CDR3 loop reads CASSGTGGENIQYF. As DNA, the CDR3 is TGTGCCAGCAGTGGGACAGGGGGTGAAAACATTCAGTACTTC.